The sequence of this TCR beta chain was determined in a study of blood T cell repertoires in COVID-19. At the level of the study: PBMCs, B-cell-depleted T cells, or T cells were the source of the cDNA or gDNA that made up the material.

CDR3 length: 13 amino acids. Trimming removed 8 bases from V and 8 bases from J; junction bases left unmatched: 4. Germline V gene lookup returns CDR1 SNHLY and CDR2 FYNNEI. In the source study's methods: Reference gene primer amplification gave estimated nucleated cell counts. The data were produced by immunoSEQ multiplex PCR, yet TCRdb's version contains in-frame clones alone and is incomplete. The DNA gave D and trimming, while V, J and clone size come from that table. The top ten hold approximately 3.5% of the sample, which has tens of thousands of clones, 79% seen once. The receptor was isolated from a man in his 60s with acute or convalescent COVID-19. Sequences were obtained from peripheral blood. The chain employs TRBV2 and TRBJ2-1; 12 nucleotides line up with TRBD2. CDR3 bases: TGTGCCAGCCTAGCGGGAGGGCCAGATGAGCAGTTCTTC. Its protein is CASLAGGPDEQFF.